This TCR beta chain stems from a study of radiotherapy plus CTLA-4 blockade in lung cancer. Study conclusions and caveats: Increased serum interferon-beta after radiation also reportedly predicted response strongly.

This CDR3 spans 13 amino acids. Trimming took off 5 bases at V and 7 bases at J, with 14 bases between the two ends. Germline CDR1 is SGHTA and CDR2 is FQGTGA. Clones were sequenced by immunoSEQ multiplex PCR, and TCRdb holds only the in-frame ones, with some missing. The sample has roughly 98,000 clones, 82% seen once; the top ten hold roughly 3.5%. To note about this clone: Antigen: not known.

This receptor was obtained from a human donor with non-small cell lung cancer who had a partial response to radiotherapy plus ipilimumab. This sequence joins TRBV7-3 and TRBJ2-5; weak D call: TRBD2 (5 bases). The starting material was peripheral blood, obtained from a patient treated with radiotherapy plus ipilimumab. This CDR3 reads CASSATLRGTQYF. CDR3 nucleotide sequence: TGTGCCAGCAGCGCTACCCTTCGGGGGACCCAGTACTTC.